This paragraph reports one T cell receptor (beta chain). Its cognate antigen has yet to be identified. Within one base of it there is no much larger clone, and no base qualities were kept. Using the deep immunoSEQ assay, multiplex PCR amplified TCR CDR3 regions from genomic DNA. Extracted genomic DNA from each cell subset was distributed evenly across all wells of several immunoSEQ 96-well plates, and each plate was treated as a replicate. For sorted subsets, about 200 ng genomic DNA, equal to approximately 30,000 T cell genomes, was loaded into each replicate PCR. Purified libraries were measured with a Qubit 3.0 fluorometer, size-checked on a Bioanalyzer 2100, and measured again with the KAPA Library Quantification kit. Every immunoSEQ 96-well plate was sequenced on a separate single-read 150-cycle Illumina NextSeq 550 flow cell. The authors' analysis ran thus. Because the immunoSEQ output included only junctional sequences and no quality scores, the filtering could not be the same as the filtering used for full-length reads. To assign V/J genes and CDR3, sequences were annotated using PyIR, a Python wrapper for IgBLAST v1.9, with IMGT germline references. Reads were filtered out if the reads had weak V/J assignments (E-value above 1e-6), no CDR3, stop codons, out-of-frame junctions, or ambiguous translated residues. V3J clonotypes were defined by identical inferred V gene, J gene, and CDR3 amino acid sequence. The percentage overlap between two repertoires was calculated by dividing the number of shared unique clonotypes by the size of the smaller repertoire. Richness of each repertoire was evaluated using RTK rarefaction, the Chao1 estimator, and Recon v2.1 estimates of unobserved clonotypes. For all TCRbeta clonotypes obtained by the gDNA method from a handful of donors, generation probabilities were computed with OLGA. TCRdb mirrors the immuneACCESS table, restricted to in-frame sequences. Some clones are absent from its copies; in checked studies, under half trace to an unresolved V gene, and the reason for the others is unknown. Clone size and V and J calls were adopted from that table, with D and trimming inferred from the DNA. This sample holds a few million clones; just over 90% were observed only once. More than 0.12% of the sample comes from the top ten.

These data are taken from a study of shared clonotypes between healthy human individuals (TCRdb year 2020). In the study overall: A few men and two women, aged 18 to 49 years, made up the cohort. For each donor, CD4 naive and CD4 memory were each given three plates, CD8 naive was given two plates, and CD8 memory was given one plate. Blood TCR repertoires of five healthy adults were deeply sequenced to estimate repertoire size and the extent of clonotype sharing between individuals. Different laboratories and diverse techniques were used to prepare libraries and sequence TCR repertoires, to increase sequencing depth and limit assay-specific biases. Leukapheresis yielded between about 0.94 and 8.9 billion PBMCs per donor.

The CDR3 contains 15 residues, cysteine and phenylalanine counted. Only the CDR3 DNA is retained, 45 bases long and in frame from the first base. The junction shows trimming of 0 bases on V and 6 bases on J, plus 13 bases between the germline ends. CDR1 and CDR2 are drawn from the germline V gene: SGHRS, YFSETQ. Points the paper makes about the study in general: When a handful of donors were compared, the shared fraction of clonotypes was 5% to 6.5% for naive CD4, about 4% for naive CD8, more than 2% for memory CD4, and roughly 0.43% for memory CD8. Sampling was restricted to blood, and TCR repertoires in tissues likely differ from the TCR repertoires found in blood. Pairwise subsampling led to the expectation that sequencing depth would affect the degree of clonotype sharing among donors. Compared with non-shared clonotypes, clonotypes shared by all four sorted-subset donors had higher generation probabilities. Naive subsets generally had larger estimated clonotype richness than memory subsets did. Incomplete sequencing was indicated by rarefaction of sorted-subset datasets, despite the large sequencing depth. Because the study included only a small number of donors, the genetic and exposure-history diversity represented was limited.

Healthy HIV-negative adults with no recently reported acute infections or vaccinations were included as donors. Every donor was a Caucasian adult residing in Nashville, Tennessee, USA. CD4+ T cells were enriched by magnetic negative selection, after which naive cells were positively selected on CD45RA and the negative fraction was taken as the memory subset. Blood was obtained by leukapheresis, after which PBMCs were separated by Ficoll-Histopaque density gradient centrifugation and cryopreserved in liquid nitrogen vapor phase. Analytical flow cytometry was used to check the purity and quantity of each magnetically sorted T cell population. Genomic DNA was isolated from every sorted fraction and measured by UV absorbance on a Nanodrop 2000c.

The chain couples TRBV5-1 to TRBJ2-1; a confident D gene designation cannot be given. The receptor's source is a man between 18 and 29 years old in good health. The specimen sequenced was naive CD4+ T cells sorted from blood. Sample cell subset or site, as interpreted from the label and publication: CD45RA+ positively selected. The CDR3 is CASSLATDGGNEQFF. The DNA is TGCGCCAGCAGCTTGGCCACGGACGGTGGCAATGAGCAGTTCTTC.